This T cell receptor (beta chain) stems from a study of cytomegalovirus exposure and HLA in healthy donors. Germline CDR1 is SGHTA and CDR2 is FQGNSA. With 1 base removed from V and 2 bases from J, the gap between germline ends came to 8 bases. The CDR3 contains 14 residues. Amplification used 60 Vbeta primers and 13 Jbeta primers. Produced via immunoSEQ multiplex PCR; TCRdb's table is partial and in-frame only. This repertoire shows 150,000 to 190,000 clones, approximately 77% found once; its top ten account for approximately 1.3%. This receptor was taken from a man aged 18 to 35 in good health and CMV-seronegative. Sequencing used PBMCs. This chain connects TRBV7-2 to TRBJ1-2; tentatively, D is TRBD1 (5 bases). Here the CDR3 reads CASSLGAGNYGYTF. CDR3 coding DNA: TGTGCCAGCAGCTTAGGGGCAGGGAACTATGGCTACACCTTC. The full variable domain, with the rest looked up from reference TRBV7-2 and TRBJ1-2, is GAGVSQSPSNKVTEKGKDVELRCDPISGHTALYWYRQSLGQGLEFLIYFQGNSAPDKSGLPSDRFSAERTGGSVSTLTIQRTQQEDSAVYLCASSLGAGNYGYTFGSGTRLTVV.